A selection of T cell receptor beta chains follows, all from one sample in a study of T cell responses to AZD1222 COVID-19 vaccine. The repertoire was sequenced with immunoSEQ multiplex PCR; TCRdb's copy has only in-frame clones and lacks some. Among over 110,000 clones, almost 90% were seen once, and the ten largest hold 1.6%. Here the sequenced sample was peripheral blood, taken 28 days after the second AZD1222 dose. The origin of the receptors is an adult who received the AZD1222 COVID-19 vaccine. CDR3s include the opening cysteine and the closing phenylalanine or tryptophan. Each record gives: J gene, V gene, clone size, D gene, CDR3 DNA, CDR3 protein. The D gene is left open where the match is weak. Clone sizes are given selectively: once, few, many, or a class where the clone is expanded.

j_call: TRBJ1-2; v_call: TRBV19; clone_size: -; d_call: -; cdr3_nt: TGTGCCAGTAGTCGAACACGGGACGCCGACTATGGCTACACCTTC; cdr3_aa: CASSRTRDADYGYTF
j_call: TRBJ1-3; v_call: TRBV5-1; clone_size: -; d_call: -; cdr3_nt: TGCGCCAGCAGCCCGGACAACTCTGGAAACACCATATATTTT; cdr3_aa: CASSPDNSGNTIYF
j_call: TRBJ1-3; v_call: TRBV7-2; clone_size: -; d_call: -; cdr3_nt: TGTGCCAGCAGCTCCCTCGTAGGGTTCTTCTCTGGAAACACCATATATTTT; cdr3_aa: CASSSLVGFFSGNTIYF
j_call: TRBJ1-3; v_call: TRBV21-1; clone_size: -; d_call: -; cdr3_nt: TGTGCCAGCAGCAAAATAGGACAGTCCTCTGGAAACACCATATATTTT; cdr3_aa: CASSKIGQSSGNTIYF
j_call: TRBJ2-2; v_call: TRBV4-3; clone_size: -; d_call: -; cdr3_nt: TGCGCCAGCAGCCAATCGAGCGGCACCGGGGAGCTGTTTTTT; cdr3_aa: CASSQSSGTGELFF
j_call: TRBJ1-5; v_call: TRBV30; clone_size: -; d_call: TRBD1; cdr3_nt: TGTGCCTGGAGTGTAGTAGAGGGGGCTCAGCCCCAGCATTTT; cdr3_aa: CAWSVVEGAQPQHF
j_call: TRBJ2-2; v_call: TRBV11-3; clone_size: few; d_call: TRBD1; cdr3_nt: TGTGCCAGCAGCTTAGGTCGACCGGGACAGGCCTTAGGCGGGGAGCTGTTTTTT; cdr3_aa: CASSLGRPGQALGGELFF
j_call: TRBJ2-1; v_call: TRBV6-5; clone_size: -; d_call: -; cdr3_nt: TGTGTTACCGCTCGAATTATGACTAACGAGCAGTTCTTC; cdr3_aa: CVTARIMTNEQFF
j_call: TRBJ2-7; v_call: TRBV18; clone_size: -; d_call: -; cdr3_nt: TGTGCCAGCTCACCAGGACAAAAAATGACCTACGAGCAGTACTTC; cdr3_aa: CASSPGQKMTYEQYF
j_call: TRBJ1-1; v_call: TRBV18; clone_size: -; d_call: -; cdr3_nt: TGTGCCAGCTCACCCCACGGGGGGGCAGAAATGAACACTGAAGCTTTCTTT; cdr3_aa: CASSPHGGAEMNTEAFF
j_call: TRBJ1-1; v_call: TRBV5-5; clone_size: -; d_call: -; cdr3_nt: TGTGCCAGCAGCTTGGGACAGGCCTACACTGAAGCTTTCTTT; cdr3_aa: CASSLGQAYTEAFF
j_call: TRBJ2-7; v_call: TRBV11-2; clone_size: -; d_call: -; cdr3_nt: TGTGCCAGCAGCTTAGGCCTAGTTAGCGCTGGTTACGAGCAGTACTTC; cdr3_aa: CASSLGLVSAGYEQYF
j_call: TRBJ1-6; v_call: TRBV28; clone_size: many; d_call: -; cdr3_nt: TGTGCCAGCACCCTCCCTCGGGGACCCCTCCACTTT; cdr3_aa: CASTLPRGPLHF
j_call: TRBJ2-1; v_call: TRBV10-1; clone_size: -; d_call: TRBD1; cdr3_nt: TGCGCCAGCAGTGAGGCCGGACAGGGCTACAATGAGCAGTTCTTC; cdr3_aa: CASSEAGQGYNEQFF
j_call: TRBJ2-7; v_call: TRBV24-1; clone_size: -; d_call: TRBD2; cdr3_nt: TGTGCCACCAGTGACGGGGAGGGGCCTCCCTACGAGCAGTACTTC; cdr3_aa: CATSDGEGPPYEQYF
j_call: TRBJ1-4; v_call: TRBV9; clone_size: -; d_call: -; cdr3_nt: TGTGCCAGCAGCGTAGACCTGGCTAATGAAAAACTGTTTTTT; cdr3_aa: CASSVDLANEKLFF
j_call: TRBJ1-4; v_call: TRBV7-2; clone_size: -; d_call: -; cdr3_nt: TGTGCCAGCAGCTTAAGGGGGGCGGGTGAAAAACTGTTTTTT; cdr3_aa: CASSLRGAGEKLFF
j_call: TRBJ1-2; v_call: TRBV5-4; clone_size: -; d_call: -; cdr3_nt: TGTGCCAGCAGCTTGGAGATTAACTATGGCTACACCTTC; cdr3_aa: CASSLEINYGYTF
j_call: TRBJ1-1; v_call: TRBV3-1/TRBV3-2; clone_size: -; d_call: TRBD1; cdr3_nt: TGTGCCAGCAGGAGGCAGGGGGTGGCTTTCTTT; cdr3_aa: CASRRQGVAFF
j_call: TRBJ2-2; v_call: TRBV9; clone_size: -; d_call: -; cdr3_nt: TGTGCCAGCAGCGAGGGAAGGCACACCGGGGAGCTGTTTTTT; cdr3_aa: CASSEGRHTGELFF
j_call: TRBJ1-2; v_call: TRBV11-2; clone_size: few; d_call: TRBD1; cdr3_nt: TGTGCCAGCAGCGCCCGGGACAGGAGGGGAAAAGTAGGTGGCTACACCTTC; cdr3_aa: CASSARDRRGKVGGYTF
j_call: TRBJ2-1; v_call: TRBV28; clone_size: -; d_call: -; cdr3_nt: TGTGCCAGCAACCCTCGAACGGGGAGACCCTCCTACAATGAGCAGTTCTTC; cdr3_aa: CASNPRTGRPSYNEQFF
j_call: TRBJ2-4; v_call: TRBV21-1; clone_size: -; d_call: -; cdr3_nt: TGTGCCAGCAAGAGGGGGCGGCCTGGAGTAGCCAAAAACATTCAGTACTTC; cdr3_aa: CASKRGRPGVAKNIQYF
j_call: TRBJ1-2; v_call: TRBV5-1; clone_size: -; d_call: -; cdr3_nt: TGCGCCAGCAGCTTCGGGGATGTCTATGGCTACACCTTC; cdr3_aa: CASSFGDVYGYTF
j_call: TRBJ2-6; v_call: TRBV27; clone_size: -; d_call: -; cdr3_nt: TGTGCCAGCAGTTTTGGGACATCTGGGGCCAACGTCCTGACTTTC; cdr3_aa: CASSFGTSGANVLTF
j_call: TRBJ2-1; v_call: TRBV9; clone_size: once; d_call: TRBD2; cdr3_nt: TGTGCCAGCAGCGACCAGCGGGAGTTGGTTTCGGATGAGCAGTTCTTC; cdr3_aa: CASSDQRELVSDEQFF
j_call: TRBJ1-2; v_call: TRBV2; clone_size: -; d_call: -; cdr3_nt: TGTGCCAGCAGTGAAGAGGAAGGGCGGGGTTATGGCTACACCTTC; cdr3_aa: CASSEEEGRGYGYTF
j_call: TRBJ2-1; v_call: TRBV9; clone_size: -; d_call: TRBD2; cdr3_nt: TGTGCCAGCAGCGTCGGCGGGAGGGCCCTCAATGAGCAGTTCTTC; cdr3_aa: CASSVGGRALNEQFF
j_call: TRBJ1-1; v_call: TRBV7-3; clone_size: -; d_call: -; cdr3_nt: TGTGCCAGCGGTGAGGGGCCGAACACTGAAGCTTTCTTT; cdr3_aa: CASGEGPNTEAFF
j_call: TRBJ1-6; v_call: TRBV25-1; clone_size: -; d_call: -; cdr3_nt: TGTGCCAGCAGTGAGGCCTATAATTCACCCCTCCACTTT; cdr3_aa: CASSEAYNSPLHF
j_call: TRBJ1-1; v_call: TRBV18; clone_size: -; d_call: TRBD1; cdr3_nt: TGTGCCAGCTCACCGGGACAGAGGCTTGAAGCTTTCTTT; cdr3_aa: CASSPGQRLEAFF
j_call: TRBJ2-3; v_call: TRBV10-3; clone_size: once; d_call: -; cdr3_nt: TGTGCCATCAGTGAGGGGGCTGGCGGTGCAACAGATACGCAGTATTTT; cdr3_aa: CAISEGAGGATDTQYF
j_call: TRBJ1-4; v_call: TRBV5-1; clone_size: -; d_call: TRBD1; cdr3_nt: TGCGCCAGCAGCCCCATTGGCGGACAGGGCCTTGAAAAACTGTTTTTT; cdr3_aa: CASSPIGGQGLEKLFF
j_call: TRBJ1-6; v_call: TRBV20-1; clone_size: once; d_call: -; cdr3_nt: TGCAGTGCTAGTCCCTCGAGAGGGAATAATTCACCCCTCCACTTT; cdr3_aa: CSASPSRGNNSPLHF
j_call: TRBJ1-5; v_call: TRBV15; clone_size: -; d_call: TRBD1; cdr3_nt: TGTGCCACCAGCAGAGAAGGGGACAGGTACTGGGATTATCAGCCCCAGCATTTT; cdr3_aa: CATSREGDRYWDYQPQHF
j_call: TRBJ1-4; v_call: TRBV3-1/TRBV3-2; clone_size: once; d_call: TRBD1; cdr3_nt: TGTGCCAGCAGCCAACGGACAGGGCCTATAGAAAAACTGTTTTTT; cdr3_aa: CASSQRTGPIEKLFF
j_call: TRBJ1-2; v_call: TRBV3-1/TRBV3-2; clone_size: -; d_call: -; cdr3_nt: TGTGCCAGCAGTTTCGGGCAGGAGGGGTATGGCTACACCTTC; cdr3_aa: CASSFGQEGYGYTF
j_call: TRBJ2-4; v_call: TRBV15; clone_size: -; d_call: TRBD1; cdr3_nt: TGTGCCACCAGCAGATCCCGCAGTGGACAGGGGACAAACATTCAGTACTTC; cdr3_aa: CATSRSRSGQGTNIQYF
j_call: TRBJ2-5; v_call: TRBV19; clone_size: -; d_call: TRBD2; cdr3_nt: TGTGCCAGTAGTATAGGTGGCGGGGGGGAAGAGACCCAGTACTTC; cdr3_aa: CASSIGGGGEETQYF
j_call: TRBJ2-7; v_call: TRBV21-1; clone_size: -; d_call: -; cdr3_nt: TGTGCCAGCAGGGTGGGACAGGGGCCTCCTCCGGACGAGCAGTACTTC; cdr3_aa: CASRVGQGPPPDEQYF
j_call: TRBJ2-7; v_call: TRBV21-1; clone_size: few; d_call: -; cdr3_nt: TGTGCCAGCAGCAAAGTGGTAGGGGACGAGCAGTACTTC; cdr3_aa: CASSKVVGDEQYF
j_call: TRBJ2-2; v_call: TRBV10-2; clone_size: once; d_call: -; cdr3_nt: TGCGCCAGCAGTGAGGGCTCCGCGAACACCGGGGAGCTGTTTTTT; cdr3_aa: CASSEGSANTGELFF
j_call: TRBJ2-3; v_call: TRBV3-1/TRBV3-2; clone_size: -; d_call: -; cdr3_nt: TGTGCCAGCAGTTCGGTCCGAACTAGCACAGATACGCAGTATTTT; cdr3_aa: CASSSVRTSTDTQYF
j_call: TRBJ1-3; v_call: TRBV28; clone_size: -; d_call: TRBD1; cdr3_nt: TGTGCCATCGGACAGGGCGGTGAAAACACCATATATTTT; cdr3_aa: CAIGQGGENTIYF
j_call: TRBJ2-5; v_call: TRBV6-5; clone_size: -; d_call: -; cdr3_nt: TGTGCCAGCAGCTCGGGCTGGGGGGCATTGGAGACCCAGTACTTC; cdr3_aa: CASSSGWGALETQYF
j_call: TRBJ2-7; v_call: TRBV29-1; clone_size: -; d_call: -; cdr3_nt: TGCAGCGTTGAAAGGGGGGAGGAGCAGTACTTC; cdr3_aa: CSVERGEEQYF
j_call: TRBJ2-5; v_call: TRBV4-1; clone_size: -; d_call: -; cdr3_nt: TGCGCCAGCAGCCAAGAAGGGGGAGGGAGTGTGCGGGGGACCCAGTACTTC; cdr3_aa: CASSQEGGGSVRGTQYF
j_call: TRBJ2-5; v_call: TRBV5-1; clone_size: -; d_call: -; cdr3_nt: TGCGCCAGCAGCTTAAGCGAGACCCAGTACTTC; cdr3_aa: CASSLSETQYF
j_call: TRBJ1-1; v_call: TRBV18; clone_size: -; d_call: TRBD1; cdr3_nt: TGTGCCAGCTCACCGGGACAGTTGAACACTGAAGCTTTCTTT; cdr3_aa: CASSPGQLNTEAFF
j_call: TRBJ1-5; v_call: TRBV4-2; clone_size: -; d_call: TRBD1; cdr3_nt: TGTGCCAGCAGCCAAGGAACAACAGGGGGCAATCAGCCCCAGCATTTT; cdr3_aa: CASSQGTTGGNQPQHF
j_call: TRBJ1-4; v_call: TRBV20-1; clone_size: -; d_call: -; cdr3_nt: TGCAGTGCTAGTGACCCGAGGGGTACTGAAAAACTGTTTTTT; cdr3_aa: CSASDPRGTEKLFF
j_call: TRBJ2-6; v_call: TRBV7-2; clone_size: -; d_call: TRBD2; cdr3_nt: TGTGCCAGCAGCTTAGCGTTGGGACTAGAGGGGGTTTTGAGTTCTGGGGCCAACGTCCTGACTTTC; cdr3_aa: CASSLALGLEGVLSSGANVLTF
j_call: TRBJ2-2; v_call: TRBV5-5; clone_size: -; d_call: TRBD2; cdr3_nt: TGTGCCAGCAGCTTAATGGCTAGCGGGATCTTAAGGGACACCGGGGAGCTGTTTTTT; cdr3_aa: CASSLMASGILRDTGELFF
j_call: TRBJ2-7; v_call: TRBV4-3; clone_size: once; d_call: TRBD1; cdr3_nt: TGCGCCAGCAGCCAAGAATGGACAGGGGGGAACGAGCAGTACTTC; cdr3_aa: CASSQEWTGGNEQYF
j_call: TRBJ1-1; v_call: TRBV30; clone_size: -; d_call: -; cdr3_nt: TGTGCCTGGAGTGGTACTTGGGGGAGTTCTGAAGCTTTCTTT; cdr3_aa: CAWSGTWGSSEAFF
j_call: TRBJ1-3; v_call: TRBV30; clone_size: -; d_call: TRBD1; cdr3_nt: TGTGCCTGGAGAGGACAGGGGCTCTCTAGAAACACCATATATTTT; cdr3_aa: CAWRGQGLSRNTIYF
j_call: TRBJ1-1; v_call: TRBV29-1; clone_size: -; d_call: -; cdr3_nt: TGCAGCGGCCTAATGGGTGCGGGCACTGAAGCTTTCTTT; cdr3_aa: CSGLMGAGTEAFF
j_call: TRBJ1-2; v_call: TRBV5-4; clone_size: once; d_call: TRBD1; cdr3_nt: TGTGCCAGCAGCTCGGCGACAGGGGTGTATGGCTACACCTTC; cdr3_aa: CASSSATGVYGYTF
j_call: TRBJ2-3; v_call: TRBV2; clone_size: -; d_call: -; cdr3_nt: TGTGCCAGCAGTCAGGGGGGGCTCCCAGATACGCAGTATTTT; cdr3_aa: CASSQGGLPDTQYF
j_call: TRBJ1-2; v_call: TRBV24-1; clone_size: -; d_call: TRBD1; cdr3_nt: TGTGCCACCAGTACAGGGGGCGCGGATGGCTACACCTTC; cdr3_aa: CATSTGGADGYTF